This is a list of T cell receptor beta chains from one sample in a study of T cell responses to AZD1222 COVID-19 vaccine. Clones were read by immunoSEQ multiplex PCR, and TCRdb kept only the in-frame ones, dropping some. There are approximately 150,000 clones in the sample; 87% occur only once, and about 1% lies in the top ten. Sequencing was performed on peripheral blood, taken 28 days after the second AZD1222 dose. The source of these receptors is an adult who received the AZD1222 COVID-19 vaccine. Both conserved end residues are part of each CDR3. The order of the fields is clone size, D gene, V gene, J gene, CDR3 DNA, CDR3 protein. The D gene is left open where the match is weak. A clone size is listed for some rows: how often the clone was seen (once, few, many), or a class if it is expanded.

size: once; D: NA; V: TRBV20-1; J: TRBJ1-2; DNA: TGCAGTGCGCCTCGCTATGGCTACACCTTC; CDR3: CSAPRYGYTF
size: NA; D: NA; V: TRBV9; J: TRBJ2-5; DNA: TGTGCCAGCAGCGCTGAGGGGTCTTGGGAGACCCAGTACTTC; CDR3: CASSAEGSWETQYF
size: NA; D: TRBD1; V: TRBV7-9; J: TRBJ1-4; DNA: TGTGCCAGCAGCTTCGTAAGGGGGCGGGAGACTAATGAAAAACTGTTTTTT; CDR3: CASSFVRGRETNEKLFF
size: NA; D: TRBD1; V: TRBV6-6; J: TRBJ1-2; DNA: TGTGCCAGCAGTTACTCACAGGGGGCGCAGGGCTACACCTTC; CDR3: CASSYSQGAQGYTF
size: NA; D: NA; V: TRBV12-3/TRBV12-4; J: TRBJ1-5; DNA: TGTGCCAGCAGTTTCTCCTTGTGGCCCCAGCATTTT; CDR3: CASSFSLWPQHF
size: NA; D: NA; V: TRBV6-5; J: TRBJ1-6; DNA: TGTGCCAGCAACCAAGACTCACCCCTCCACTTT; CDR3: CASNQDSPLHF
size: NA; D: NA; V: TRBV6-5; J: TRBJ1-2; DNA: TGTGCCAGCAGACAGGGCAACTATGGCTACACCTTC; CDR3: CASRQGNYGYTF
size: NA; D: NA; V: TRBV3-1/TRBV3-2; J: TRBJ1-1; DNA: TGTGCCAGCAGCCAAGATACGGGGATGAACACTGAAGCTTTCTTT; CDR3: CASSQDTGMNTEAFF
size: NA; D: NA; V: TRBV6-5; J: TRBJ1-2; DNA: TGTGCCAGCAGTTACTCGGTCGACAATTCGGGCTACACCTTC; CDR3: CASSYSVDNSGYTF
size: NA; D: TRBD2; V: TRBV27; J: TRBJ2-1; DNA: TGTGCCAGCAGTTTACTCCCGGGGGGCAATGAGCAGTTCTTC; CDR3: CASSLLPGGNEQFF